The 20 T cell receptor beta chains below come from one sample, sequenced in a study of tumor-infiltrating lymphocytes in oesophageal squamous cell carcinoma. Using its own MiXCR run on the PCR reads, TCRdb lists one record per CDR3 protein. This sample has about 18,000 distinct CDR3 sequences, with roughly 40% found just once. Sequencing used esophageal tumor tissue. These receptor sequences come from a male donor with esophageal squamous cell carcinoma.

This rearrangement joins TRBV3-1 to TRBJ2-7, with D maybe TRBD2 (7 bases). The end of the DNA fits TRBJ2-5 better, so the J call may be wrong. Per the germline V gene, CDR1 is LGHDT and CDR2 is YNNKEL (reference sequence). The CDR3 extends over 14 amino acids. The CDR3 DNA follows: TGTGCCAGCAGACTTAAAGGGGGGGGAGAGACCCAGTACTTC. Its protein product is CASRLKGGGETQYF.

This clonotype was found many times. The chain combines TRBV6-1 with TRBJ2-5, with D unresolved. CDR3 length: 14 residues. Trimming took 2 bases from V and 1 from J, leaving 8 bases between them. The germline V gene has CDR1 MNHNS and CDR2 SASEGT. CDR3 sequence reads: CASSELGFQETQYF. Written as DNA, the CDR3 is TGTGCCAGCAGTGAATTAGGCTTCCAAGAGACCCAGTACTTC.

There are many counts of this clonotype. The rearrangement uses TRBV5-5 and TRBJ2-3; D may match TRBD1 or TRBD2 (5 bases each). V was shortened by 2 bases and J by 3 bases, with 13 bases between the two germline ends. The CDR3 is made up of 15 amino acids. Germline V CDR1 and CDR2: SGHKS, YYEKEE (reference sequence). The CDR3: CASSFQGVMTDTQYF. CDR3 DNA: TGTGCCAGCAGCTTTCAGGGAGTGATGACAGATACGCAGTATTTT. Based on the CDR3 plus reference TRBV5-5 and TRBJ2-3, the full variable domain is DAGVTQSPTHLIKTRGQQVTLRCSPISGHKSVSWYQQVLGQGPQFIFQYYEKEERGRGNFPDRFSARQFPNYSSELNVNALLLGDSALYLCASSFQGVMTDTQYFGPGTRLTVL.

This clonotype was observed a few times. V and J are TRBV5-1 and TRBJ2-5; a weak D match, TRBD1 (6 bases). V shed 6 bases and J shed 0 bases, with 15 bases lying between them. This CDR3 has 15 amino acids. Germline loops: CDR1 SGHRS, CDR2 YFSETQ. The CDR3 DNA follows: TGCGCCAGCACCCCAACTACAGGGAACCAAGAGACCCAGTACTTC. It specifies CASTPTTGNQETQYF.

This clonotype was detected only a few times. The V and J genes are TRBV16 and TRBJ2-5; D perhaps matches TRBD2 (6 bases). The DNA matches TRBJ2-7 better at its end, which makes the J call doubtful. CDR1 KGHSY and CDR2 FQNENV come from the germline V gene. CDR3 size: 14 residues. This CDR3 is CASSQLGGYYEQYF. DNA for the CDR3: TGTGCCAGCAGCCAATTAGGAGGGTATTACGAGCAGTACTTC.

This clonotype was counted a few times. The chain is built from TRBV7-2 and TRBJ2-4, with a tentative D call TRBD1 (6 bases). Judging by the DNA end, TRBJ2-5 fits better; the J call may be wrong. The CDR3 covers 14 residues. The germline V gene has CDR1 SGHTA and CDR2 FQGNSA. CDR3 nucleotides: TGTGCCAGCAGCAGTGGACAGCGACAAGAGACCCAGTACTTC. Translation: CASSSGQRQETQYF.

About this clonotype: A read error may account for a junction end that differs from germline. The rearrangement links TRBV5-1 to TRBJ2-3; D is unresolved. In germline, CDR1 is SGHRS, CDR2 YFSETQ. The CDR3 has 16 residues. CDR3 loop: CASSVRIPLYQETQYF. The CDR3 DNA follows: TGCGCCAGCTCTGTAAGAATTCCCTTGTACCAAGAGACCCAGTACTTT.

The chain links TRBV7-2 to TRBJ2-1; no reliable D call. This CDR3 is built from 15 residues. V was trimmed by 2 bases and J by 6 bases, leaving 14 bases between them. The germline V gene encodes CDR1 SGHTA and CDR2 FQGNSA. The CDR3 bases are TGTGCCAGCAGCTTAAACCTTGGACGAAGCAATGAGCAGTTCTTC. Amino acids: CASSLNLGRSNEQFF. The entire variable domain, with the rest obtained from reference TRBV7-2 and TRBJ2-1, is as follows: GAGVSQSPSNKVTEKGKDVELRCDPISGHTALYWYRQSLGQGLEFLIYFQGNSAPDKSGLPSDRFSAERTGGSVSTLTIQRTQQEDSAVYLCASSLNLGRSNEQFFGPGTRLTVL.

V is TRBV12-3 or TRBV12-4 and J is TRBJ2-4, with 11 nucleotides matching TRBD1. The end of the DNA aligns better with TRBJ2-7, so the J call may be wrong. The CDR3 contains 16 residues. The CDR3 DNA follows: TGTGCCAGCAGTTTAGGCGGGACAGGGGGGGCCTACGAGCAGTACTTC. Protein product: CASSLGGTGGAYEQYF.

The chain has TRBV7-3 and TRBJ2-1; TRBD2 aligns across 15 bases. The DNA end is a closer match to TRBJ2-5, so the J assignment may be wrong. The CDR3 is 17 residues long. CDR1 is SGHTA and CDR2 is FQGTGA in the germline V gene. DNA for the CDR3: TGTGCCAGCAGCCCCGGACTAGCGGGAGGGTATCAAGAGACCCAGTACTTC. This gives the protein CASSPGLAGGYQETQYF.

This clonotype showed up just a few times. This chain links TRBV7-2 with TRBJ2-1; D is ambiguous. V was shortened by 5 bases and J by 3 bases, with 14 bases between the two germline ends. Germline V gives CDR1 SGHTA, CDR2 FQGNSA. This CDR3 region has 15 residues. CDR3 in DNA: TGTGCCAGCAGCCCGAGTCAGTCACTCTACAATGAGCAGTTCTTC. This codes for CASSPSQSLYNEQFF.

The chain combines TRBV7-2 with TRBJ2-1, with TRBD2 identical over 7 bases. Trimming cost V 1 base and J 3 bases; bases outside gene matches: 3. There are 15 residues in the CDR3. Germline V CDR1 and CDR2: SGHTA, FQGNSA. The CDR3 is CASSLEGGVYNEQFF. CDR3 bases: TGTGCCAGCAGCTTAGAGGGAGGGGTCTACAATGAGCAGTTCTTC.

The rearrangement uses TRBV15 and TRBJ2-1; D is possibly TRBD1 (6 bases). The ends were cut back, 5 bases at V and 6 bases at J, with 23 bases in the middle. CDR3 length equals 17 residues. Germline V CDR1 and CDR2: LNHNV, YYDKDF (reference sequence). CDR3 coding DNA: TGTGCCACCAGCGCGATCGGGACATCATTAATCGGCAATGAGCAGTTCTTC. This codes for CATSAIGTSLIGNEQFF.

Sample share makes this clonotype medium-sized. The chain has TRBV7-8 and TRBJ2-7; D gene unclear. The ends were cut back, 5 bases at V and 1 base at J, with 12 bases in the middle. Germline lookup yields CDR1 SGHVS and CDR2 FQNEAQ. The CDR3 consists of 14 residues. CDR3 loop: CASSPRLASYEQYF. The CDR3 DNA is TGTGCCAGCAGCCCGAGGCTGGCGTCCTACGAGCAGTACTTC.

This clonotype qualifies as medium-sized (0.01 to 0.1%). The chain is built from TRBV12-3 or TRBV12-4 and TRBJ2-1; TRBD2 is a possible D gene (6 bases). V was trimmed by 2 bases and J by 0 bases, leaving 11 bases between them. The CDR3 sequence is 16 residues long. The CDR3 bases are TGTGCCAGCAGTTTATGGGGGGAGAGCTCCTACAATGAGCAGTTCTTC. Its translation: CASSLWGESSYNEQFF.

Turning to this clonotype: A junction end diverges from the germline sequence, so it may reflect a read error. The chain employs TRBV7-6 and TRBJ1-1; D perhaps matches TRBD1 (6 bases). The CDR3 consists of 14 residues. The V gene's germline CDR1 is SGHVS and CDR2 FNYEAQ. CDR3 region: CASSASDRSYEQHF. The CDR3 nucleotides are TGTGCCAGCAGCGCCTCAGACAGGAGCTACGAGCAGCACTTT.

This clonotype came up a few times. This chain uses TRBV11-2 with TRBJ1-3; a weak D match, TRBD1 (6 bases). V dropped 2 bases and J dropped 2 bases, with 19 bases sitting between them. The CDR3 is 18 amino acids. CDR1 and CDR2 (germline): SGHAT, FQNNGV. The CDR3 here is CASSLLPPDRFAGNTIYF. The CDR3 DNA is TGTGCCAGCAGCTTACTGCCCCCTGACAGGTTCGCTGGAAACACCATATATTTT.

CDR3: CASSESTGGGTEAFF. Here the CDR3 DNA reads TGCGCCAGCAGTGAGTCGACAGGGGGAGGCACTGAAGCTTTCTTT. The chain is built from TRBV10-2 and TRBJ1-1; 9 nucleotides match TRBD1. CDR1 and CDR2 from the germline V gene are WSHSY and SAAADI. The CDR3 is 15 amino acids. J gave up 4 bases and V 0 bases, and 3 bases lay outside the gene matches.

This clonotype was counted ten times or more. The CDR3 DNA follows: TGTGCCAGCAGCCCCGGCGGGATTTTCTATGGCTACACCTTC. It translates to CASSPGGIFYGYTF. V and J are TRBV11-1 and TRBJ1-2; D is unresolved. Germline CDR1 is SGHAT and CDR2 is FQDESV (reference sequence). The length of the CDR3 is 14 residues. V shed 5 bases and J shed 4 bases, with 14 bases lying between them.

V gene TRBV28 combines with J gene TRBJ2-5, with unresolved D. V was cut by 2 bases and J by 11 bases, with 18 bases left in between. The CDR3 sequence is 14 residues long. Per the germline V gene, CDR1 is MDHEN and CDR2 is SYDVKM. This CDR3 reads CASSLTSSYNEQYF. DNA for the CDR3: TGTGCCAGCAGTTTAACCAGCTCCTACAATGAGCAGTACTTC.